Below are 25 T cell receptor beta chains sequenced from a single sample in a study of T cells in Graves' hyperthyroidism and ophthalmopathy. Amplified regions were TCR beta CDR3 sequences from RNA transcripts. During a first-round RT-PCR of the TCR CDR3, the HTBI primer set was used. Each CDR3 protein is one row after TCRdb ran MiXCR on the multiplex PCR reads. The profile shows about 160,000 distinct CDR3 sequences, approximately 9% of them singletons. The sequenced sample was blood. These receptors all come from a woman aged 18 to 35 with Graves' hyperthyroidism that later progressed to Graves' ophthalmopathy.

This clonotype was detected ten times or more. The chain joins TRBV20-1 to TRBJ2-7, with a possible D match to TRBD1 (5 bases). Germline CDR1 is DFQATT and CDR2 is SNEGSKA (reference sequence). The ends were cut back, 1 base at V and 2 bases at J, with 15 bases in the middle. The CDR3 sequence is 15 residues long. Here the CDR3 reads CSARAYRTSPYEQYF. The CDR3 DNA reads TGCAGTGCTAGAGCTTACAGGACCTCCCCCTACGAGCAGTACTTC.

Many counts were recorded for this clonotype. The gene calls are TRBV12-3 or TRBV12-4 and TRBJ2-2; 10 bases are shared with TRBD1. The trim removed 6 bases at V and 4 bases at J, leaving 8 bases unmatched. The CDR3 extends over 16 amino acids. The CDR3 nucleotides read TGTGCCAGCAGGACCGGACAGGGGGTGACCACCGGGGAGCTGTTTTTT. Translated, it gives CASRTGQGVTTGELFF.

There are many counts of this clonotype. CDR3 DNA: TGCAGCGTTCGGGACAGGGATTCACCCCTCCACTTT. Translated: CSVRDRDSPLHF. The chain carries TRBV29-1 and TRBJ1-6; 9 bases match TRBD1. The CDR3 has 12 amino acids. The J segment lost 8 bases and the V segment lost 5 bases, leaving 1 base of the junction unmatched. Germline CDR1 and CDR2: SQVTM and ANQGSEA. The whole variable domain, filled in from reference TRBV29-1 and TRBJ1-6, reads SAVISQKPSRDICQRGTSLTIQCQVDSQVTMMFWYRQQPGQSLTLIATANQGSEATYESGFVIDKFPISRPNLTFSTLTVSNMSPEDSSIYLCSVRDRDSPLHFGNGTRLTVT.

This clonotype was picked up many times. This CDR3 reads CSVAWGLTEGANVLTF. For the CDR3, the DNA is TGCAGCGTTGCATGGGGCTTGACTGAGGGGGCCAACGTCCTGACTTTC. The rearrangement links TRBV29-1 to TRBJ2-6; weak D call: TRBD1 (5 bases). Trimming stripped 4 bases from V and 4 bases from J, with 17 bases between. CDR1 SQVTM and CDR2 ANQGSEA come from the germline V gene. The CDR3 length is 16 residues.

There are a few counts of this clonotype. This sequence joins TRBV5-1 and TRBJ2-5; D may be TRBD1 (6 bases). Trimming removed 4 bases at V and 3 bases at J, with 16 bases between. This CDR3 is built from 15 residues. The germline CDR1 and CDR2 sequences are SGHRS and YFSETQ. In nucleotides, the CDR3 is TGCGCCAGCAGCCCGGGGACACGGACTGAAGAGACCCAGTACTTC. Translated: CASSPGTRTEETQYF. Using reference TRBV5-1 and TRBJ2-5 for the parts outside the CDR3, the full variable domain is KAGVTQTPRYLIKTRGQQVTLSCSPISGHRSVSWYQQTPGQGLQFLFEYFSETQRNKGNFPGRFSGRQFSNSRSEMNVSTLELGDSALYLCASSPGTRTEETQYFGPGTRLLVL.

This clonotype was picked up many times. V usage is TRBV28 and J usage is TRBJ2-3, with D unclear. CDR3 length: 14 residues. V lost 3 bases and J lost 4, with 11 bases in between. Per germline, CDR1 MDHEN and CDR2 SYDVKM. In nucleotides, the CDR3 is TGTGCCAGCAGTTTTTCTATACCGTCAGATACGCAGTATTTT. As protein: CASSFSIPSDTQYF.

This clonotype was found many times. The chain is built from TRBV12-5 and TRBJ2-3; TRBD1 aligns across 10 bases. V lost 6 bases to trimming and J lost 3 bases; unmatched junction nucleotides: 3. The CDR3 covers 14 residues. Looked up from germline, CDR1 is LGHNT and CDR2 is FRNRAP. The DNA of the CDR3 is TGTGCTAGTGGCCCGGACAGGGGGACAGATACGCAGTATTTT. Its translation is CASGPDRGTDTQYF.

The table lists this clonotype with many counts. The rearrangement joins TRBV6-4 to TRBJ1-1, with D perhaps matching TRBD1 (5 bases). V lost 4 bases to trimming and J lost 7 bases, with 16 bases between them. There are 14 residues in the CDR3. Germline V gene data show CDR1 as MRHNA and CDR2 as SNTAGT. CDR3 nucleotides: TGTGCCAGCAGTGGTAAATGGGGGGGAGGTGAAGCTTTCTTT. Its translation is CASSGKWGGGEAFF.

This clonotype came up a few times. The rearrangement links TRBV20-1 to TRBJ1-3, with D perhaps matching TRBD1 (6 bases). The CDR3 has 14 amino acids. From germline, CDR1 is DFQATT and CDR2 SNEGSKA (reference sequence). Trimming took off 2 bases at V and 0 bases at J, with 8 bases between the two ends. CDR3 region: CSARQGFSGNTIYF. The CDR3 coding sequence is TGCAGTGCTAGACAGGGGTTCTCTGGAAACACCATATATTTT.

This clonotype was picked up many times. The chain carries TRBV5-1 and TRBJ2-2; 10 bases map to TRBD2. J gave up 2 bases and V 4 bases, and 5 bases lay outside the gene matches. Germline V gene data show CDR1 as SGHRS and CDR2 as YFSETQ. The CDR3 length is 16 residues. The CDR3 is CASSGGLAANTGELFF. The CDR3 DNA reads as TGCGCCAGCAGCGGAGGACTAGCGGCCAACACCGGGGAGCTGTTTTTT.

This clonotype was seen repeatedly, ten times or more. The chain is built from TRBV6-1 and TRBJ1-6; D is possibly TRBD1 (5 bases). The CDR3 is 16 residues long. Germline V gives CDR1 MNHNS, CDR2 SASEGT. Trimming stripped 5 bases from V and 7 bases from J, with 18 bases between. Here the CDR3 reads CASSYHGHTQNSPLHF. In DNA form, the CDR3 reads TGTGCCAGCAGTTATCATGGACACACTCAAAATTCACCCCTCCACTTT.

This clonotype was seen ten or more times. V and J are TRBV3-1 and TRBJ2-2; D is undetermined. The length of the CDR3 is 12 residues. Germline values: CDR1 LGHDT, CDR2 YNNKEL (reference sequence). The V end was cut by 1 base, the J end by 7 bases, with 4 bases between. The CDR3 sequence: CASSQVSGELFF. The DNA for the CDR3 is TGTGCCAGCAGCCAAGTGAGCGGGGAGCTGTTTTTT.

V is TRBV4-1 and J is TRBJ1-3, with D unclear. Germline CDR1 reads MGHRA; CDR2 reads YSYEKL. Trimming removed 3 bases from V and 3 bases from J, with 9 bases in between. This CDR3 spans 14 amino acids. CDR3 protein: CASSQSRVGNTIYF. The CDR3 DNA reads TGCGCCAGCAGCCAGTCAAGGGTTGGAAACACCATATATTTT.

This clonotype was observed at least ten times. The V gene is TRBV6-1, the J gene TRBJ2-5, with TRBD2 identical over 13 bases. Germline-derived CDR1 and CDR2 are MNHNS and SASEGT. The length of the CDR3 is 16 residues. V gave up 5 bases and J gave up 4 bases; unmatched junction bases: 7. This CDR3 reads CASSPTSGGASETQYF. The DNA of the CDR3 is TGTGCCAGCAGTCCCACTAGCGGGGGGGCTTCAGAGACCCAGTACTTC.

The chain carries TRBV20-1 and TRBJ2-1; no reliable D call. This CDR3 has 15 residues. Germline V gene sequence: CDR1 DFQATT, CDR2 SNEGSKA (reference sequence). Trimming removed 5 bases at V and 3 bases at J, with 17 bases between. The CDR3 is CSAPSSTLDYNEQFF. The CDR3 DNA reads TGCAGTGCTCCGTCTAGTACCTTAGACTACAATGAGCAGTTCTTC.

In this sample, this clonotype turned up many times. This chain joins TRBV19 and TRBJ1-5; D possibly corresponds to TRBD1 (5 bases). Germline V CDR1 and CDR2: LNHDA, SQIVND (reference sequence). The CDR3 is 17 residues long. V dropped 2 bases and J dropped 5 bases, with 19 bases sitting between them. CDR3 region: CASSISVGPTRDQPQHF. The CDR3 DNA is TGTGCCAGTAGTATATCGGTGGGACCCACAAGGGATCAGCCCCAGCATTTT.

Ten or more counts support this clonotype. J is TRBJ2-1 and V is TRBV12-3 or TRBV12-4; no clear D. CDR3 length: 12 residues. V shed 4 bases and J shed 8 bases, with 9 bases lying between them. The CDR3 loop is CASSSVVDEQFF. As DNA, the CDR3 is TGTGCCAGCAGTTCAGTGGTGGATGAGCAGTTCTTC.

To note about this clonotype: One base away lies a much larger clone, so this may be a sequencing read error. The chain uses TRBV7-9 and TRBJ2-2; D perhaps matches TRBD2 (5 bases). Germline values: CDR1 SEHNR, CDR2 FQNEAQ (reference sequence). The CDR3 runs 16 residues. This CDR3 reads CASSLGVPVNTGEPFF. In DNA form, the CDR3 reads TGTGCCAGCAGCTTAGGTGTCCCAGTGAACACCGGGGAGCCGTTTTTT.

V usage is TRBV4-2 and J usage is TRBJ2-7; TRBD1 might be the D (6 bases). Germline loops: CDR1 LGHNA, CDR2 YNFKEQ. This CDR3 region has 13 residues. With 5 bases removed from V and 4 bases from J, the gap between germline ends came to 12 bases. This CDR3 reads CASSYGQQYEQYF. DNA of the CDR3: TGTGCCAGCAGCTATGGACAGCAATACGAGCAGTACTTC.

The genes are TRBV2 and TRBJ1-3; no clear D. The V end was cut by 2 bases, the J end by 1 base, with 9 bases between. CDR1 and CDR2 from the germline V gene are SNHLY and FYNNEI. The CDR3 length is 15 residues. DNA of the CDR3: TGTGCCAGCAGTGAACTATCCCGATCTGGAAACACCATATATTTT. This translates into CASSELSRSGNTIYF.

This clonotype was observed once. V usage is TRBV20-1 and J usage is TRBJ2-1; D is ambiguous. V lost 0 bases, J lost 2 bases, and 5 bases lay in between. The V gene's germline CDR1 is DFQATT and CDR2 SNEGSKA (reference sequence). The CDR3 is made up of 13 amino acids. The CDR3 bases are TGCAGTGCTAGAGAAGGGACCTACAATGAGCAGTTCTTC. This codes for CSAREGTYNEQFF.

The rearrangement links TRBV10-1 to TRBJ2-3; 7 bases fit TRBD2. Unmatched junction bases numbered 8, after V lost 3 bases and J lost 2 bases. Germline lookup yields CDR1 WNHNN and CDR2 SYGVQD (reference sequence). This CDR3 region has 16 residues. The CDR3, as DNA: TGCGCCAGCAGTGACCCAGGGAGGGATCTCACAGATACGCAGTATTTT. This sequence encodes CASSDPGRDLTDTQYF.

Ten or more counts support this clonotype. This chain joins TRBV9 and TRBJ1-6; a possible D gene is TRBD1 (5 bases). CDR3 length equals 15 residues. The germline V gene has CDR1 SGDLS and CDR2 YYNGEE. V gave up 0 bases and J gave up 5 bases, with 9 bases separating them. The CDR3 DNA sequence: TGTGCCAGCAGCGTAGGTCAGGGCGATAATTCACCCCTCCACTTT. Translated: CASSVGQGDNSPLHF.

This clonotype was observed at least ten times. This CDR3 reads CASRRRQGASISLHF. CDR3 nucleotide sequence: TGTGCCAGCAGGCGCAGACAGGGGGCAAGTATCAGCCTCCACTTT. The chain couples TRBV6-1 to TRBJ1-6; 10 positions agree with TRBD1. Trimming at V came to 6 bases and at J to 15 bases, leaving 14 bases not matched to a gene. Per the germline V gene, CDR1 is MNHNS and CDR2 is SASEGT. This CDR3 is 15 amino acids long.

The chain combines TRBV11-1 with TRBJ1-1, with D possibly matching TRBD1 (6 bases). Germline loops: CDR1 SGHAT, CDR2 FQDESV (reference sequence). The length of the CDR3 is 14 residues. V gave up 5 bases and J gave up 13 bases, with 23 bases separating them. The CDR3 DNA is TGTGCCAGCAGCATCCAAGGGGGAGGCCTCGAGATTTTCTTT. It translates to CASSIQGGGLEIFF.